These T cell receptor beta chains were read from a single sample in a study of regulatory T cells in long-lasting Graves disease. Using its own MiXCR run on the multiplex PCR reads, TCRdb lists one record per CDR3 protein. The sample lists hundreds of thousands of distinct CDR3 sequences; about 14% were seen once. These data also formed part of another study, on T cells in Graves' hyperthyroidism and ophthalmopathy.

The sequencing used peripheral blood mononuclear cells (PBMCs), collected at new diagnosis, from a patient treated with antithyroid drugs. The receptor source for this set is a young man with Graves disease. The CDR3 runs from the conserved cysteine through the conserved F or W. A D gene is named only where the DNA matches it firmly. The listing skips clone size in some rows; elsewhere it reads once, few, many or a size class.

>TRBJ1-4|TRBV6-4|.|.
TGTGCCAGCAGTTACTCTTCGGGGGCTCGGGAAAAACTGTTTTTT
CASSYSSGAREKLFF
>TRBJ2-1|TRBV4-1|TRBD2|few
TGCGCCAGCAGCCAAGATCATACTAGCGGGAGAAGGAATGAGCAGTTCTTC
CASSQDHTSGRRNEQFF
>TRBJ1-2|TRBV24-1|.|many
TGTGCCACCAGTGATGGGACCCGCTATGGCTACACCTTC
CATSDGTRYGYTF
>TRBJ2-1|TRBV24-1|.|.
TGTGCCACCAGTGATGGTGGATTCGACAATGAGCAGTTCTTC
CATSDGGFDNEQFF
>TRBJ2-1|TRBV6-5|TRBD2|few
TGTGCCAGCAGTTACGGGACTAGCGGGGAGGGTGAGCGGTTCTTC
CASSYGTSGEGERFF
>TRBJ1-1|TRBV7-9|TRBD1|once
TGTGCCAGCAGCTGGGGGACAGACACTGAAGCTTTCTTT
CASSWGTDTEAFF
>TRBJ2-1|TRBV5-1|TRBD1|.
TGCGCCAGCAGCTTGGAACAGGGGGCTGAGCAGTTCTTC
CASSLEQGAEQFF
>TRBJ2-1|TRBV5-1|TRBD2|.
TGCGCCAGCAGCCTAGCCGGGACTAGCGGTAACTCGGCCTCCAATGAGCAGTTCTTC
CASSLAGTSGNSASNEQFF
>TRBJ1-5|TRBV3-1|TRBD1|few
TGTGCCAGCAGCCAAAGACAGGGACAGCTCCAGCATTTT
CASSQRQGQLQHF
>TRBJ2-1|TRBV29-1|TRBD2|few
TGCAGCGTAGGACTAGCGTGGGGCAATGAGCAGTTCTTC
CSVGLAWGNEQFF
>TRBJ2-7|TRBV27|.|many
TGTGCCAGCAGTTTACCCCACGGGGCCACGACCTGCGAGCAGTACTTC
CASSLPHGATTCEQYF
>TRBJ2-7|TRBV27|TRBD1|.
TGTGCCAGCAGGGGAATGGGACAGGGGCGGATTCCCTACGAGCAGTACTTC
CASRGMGQGRIPYEQYF
>TRBJ2-1|TRBV10-3|TRBD2|many
TGTGCCATCAGAGGAAGCGGGAGGGCCTACAATGAGCAGTTCTTC
CAIRGSGRAYNEQFF
>TRBJ2-7|TRBV12-3/TRBV12-4|.|many
TGTGCCAGCAGTTTCGATCGGACGGGGGCAAACTACGAGCAGTACTTC
CASSFDRTGANYEQYF
>TRBJ2-3|TRBV7-9|.|many
TGTGCCAGCAGCTTAGGTTATACGCAGTATTTT
CASSLGYTQYF
>TRBJ2-3|TRBV2|.|many
TGTGCCAGCAGTGAAACCAGGGAAGGGACGCAGTATTTT
CASSETREGTQYF
>TRBJ2-1|TRBV27|.|few
TGTGCCAGCGCCGGGGTCGGGAATAGGAATGAGCAGTTCTTC
CASAGVGNRNEQFF
>TRBJ2-7|TRBV6-1|TRBD2|few
TGTGCCAGCAGCTCCGGACTAGCGGGAGGCTACAAGCAGTACTTC
CASSSGLAGGYKQYF
>TRBJ2-3|TRBV7-9|TRBD1|.
TGTGCCAGCAGCCCCCAACTAGGGGGCCCTACGCGGTGGGATACGCAGTATTTT
CASSPQLGGPTRWDTQYF
>TRBJ2-3|TRBV12-5|.|many
TGTGCTAGTGGTTTGGGGACCTCGGGAGATACGCAGTATTTT
CASGLGTSGDTQYF
>TRBJ2-3|TRBV20-1|TRBD2|.
TGCAGTGCCAGGGCCGAGACTAGCGGTAGCACAGATACGCAGTATTTT
CSARAETSGSTDTQYF
>TRBJ2-7|TRBV2|.|many
TGTGCCAGCAAGTCGGTCAGGGGTCCCTACGAGCAGTACTTC
CASKSVRGPYEQYF
>TRBJ1-1|TRBV5-1|.|many
TGCGCCAGCAGCTTGTCCCGAAAAGACAACACTGAAGCTTTCTTT
CASSLSRKDNTEAFF
>TRBJ2-1|TRBV27|.|many
TGTGCCAGCAGCAAGTGGGGGGCTGGGTCCTACAATGAGCAGTTCTTC
CASSKWGAGSYNEQFF
>TRBJ1-4|TRBV7-8|.|many
TGTGCCAGCAGCTTATGGCAGGGCAATGAAAAACTGTTTTTT
CASSLWQGNEKLFF
>TRBJ2-3|TRBV20-1|.|many
TGCAGTGCTAGAGAATCGGTTTTAAGGCGGGCGGTCACAGATACGCAGTATTTT
CSARESVLRRAVTDTQYF
>TRBJ1-3|TRBV7-8|.|.
TGTGCCAGCAGCCCTTCTTTAAACACCATATATTTT
CASSPSLNTIYF
>TRBJ2-2|TRBV10-2|.|.
TGCGCCAGCATGACGGACGGGCTCCTAAACACCGGGGAGCTGTTTTTT
CASMTDGLLNTGELFF
>TRBJ2-1|TRBV15|TRBD1|many
TGTGCCACCAGCAGATCTATCCCCGGGACAGGGGAGGACGAGCAGTTCTTC
CATSRSIPGTGEDEQFF
>TRBJ1-5|TRBV5-1|.|many
TGCGCCAGCAGCTTGGACAGCCCTAATCAGCCCCAGCATTTT
CASSLDSPNQPQHF
>TRBJ2-3|TRBV7-9|TRBD1|many
TGTGCCAGCAGCTTGACGAGGGGGCGTAGGACAGATACGCAGTATTTT
CASSLTRGRRTDTQYF
>TRBJ2-1|TRBV12-3/TRBV12-4|TRBD2|.
TGTGCCAGCAGTTTAAACTCGGGACTAGCGGGGGCCAATGAGCAGTTCTTC
CASSLNSGLAGANEQFF
>TRBJ2-7|TRBV10-1|.|many
TGCGCCAGCAGTGAGGGGGAGCACGAGCAGTACTTC
CASSEGEHEQYF
>TRBJ2-7|TRBV2|.|many
TGTGCCAGCAGTGAGGAGGCAGGGGATTCCTACGAGCAGTACTTC
CASSEEAGDSYEQYF
>TRBJ2-1|TRBV20-1|TRBD2|many
TGCAGTGCTGATAGCGGGCGGCACAATGAGCAGTTCTTC
CSADSGRHNEQFF
>TRBJ1-5|TRBV11-2|.|many
TGTGCCAGCAGCCACCCTAAAGGGGAAGCCAATAGCAATCAGCCCCAGCATTTT
CASSHPKGEANSNQPQHF
>TRBJ2-3|TRBV9|.|many
TGTGCCAGCAATGTAGGAGGGAGCACAGATACGCAGTATTTT
CASNVGGSTDTQYF
>TRBJ2-1|TRBV7-2|.|many
TGTGCCAGCAGCTTAGCCCTTGCGAATGAGCAGTTCTTC
CASSLALANEQFF
>TRBJ1-5|TRBV30|.|.
TGTGCCTGGAGTGCGTTCTACAGGGCAGGTCAGCCCCAGCATTTT
CAWSAFYRAGQPQHF
>TRBJ1-2|TRBV19|TRBD1|many
TGTGCCAGTAGGCCGACAGGGGAAGCTAACTATGGCTACACCTTC
CASRPTGEANYGYTF
>TRBJ2-7|TRBV5-5|.|few
TGTGCCAGCACCCCGGGCGGTAGCTACGAGCAGTACTTC
CASTPGGSYEQYF
>TRBJ2-7|TRBV6-1|TRBD1|few
TGTGCCAGCAGCTCCCAGGGGGCTCTCTTATACGAGCAGTACTTC
CASSSQGALLYEQYF
>TRBJ2-3|TRBV6-2/TRBV6-3|.|few
TGTGCCAGCAGTTACGTTAGAGGGGCAGATACGCAGTATTTT
CASSYVRGADTQYF